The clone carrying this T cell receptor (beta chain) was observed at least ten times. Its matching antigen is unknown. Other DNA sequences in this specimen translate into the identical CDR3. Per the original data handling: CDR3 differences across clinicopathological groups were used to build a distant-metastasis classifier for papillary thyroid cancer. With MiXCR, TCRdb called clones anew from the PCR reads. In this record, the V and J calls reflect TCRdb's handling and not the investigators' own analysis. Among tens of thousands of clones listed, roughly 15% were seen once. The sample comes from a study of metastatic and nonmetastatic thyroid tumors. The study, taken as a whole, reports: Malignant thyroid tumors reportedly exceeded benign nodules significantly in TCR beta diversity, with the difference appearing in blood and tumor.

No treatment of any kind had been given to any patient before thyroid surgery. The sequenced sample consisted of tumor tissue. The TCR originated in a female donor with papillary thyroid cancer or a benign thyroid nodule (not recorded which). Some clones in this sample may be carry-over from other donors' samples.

The CDR3 DNA reads as TGTGCCAGCAGCTTAACGTCGACGAGCGGGGGCAATGAGCAGTTCTTC. It encodes CASSLTSTSGGNEQFF. The chain is built from TRBV7-3 and TRBJ2-1; 8 nucleotides line up with TRBD2. CDR1 and CDR2 (germline): SGHTA, FQGTGA. V was clipped by 0 bases and J by 6 bases; unmatched bases: 7. This CDR3 is 16 amino acids long.